This TCR beta chain was sequenced for a study of T cell changes during pregnancy in multiple sclerosis. CDR1 is SNHLY, CDR2 FYNNEI, per germline. The ends were cut back, 7 bases at V and 0 bases at J, with 8 bases in the middle. The CDR3 covers 13 residues. TCRdb keeps only in-frame clones here, not all; method: immunoSEQ multiplex PCR. The sample includes about 68,000 clones, about 90% of them seen just once. The chain links TRBV2 to TRBJ2-3; D remains ambiguous. Here the sequenced sample was peripheral blood, taken in the second trimester of pregnancy. This clonotype was sampled from a female donor in good health, enrolled as a control in a pregnancy study. DNA for the CDR3: TGTGCCAGCATGGTGGAGAGCACAGATACGCAGTATTTT. This codes for CASMVESTDTQYF. The full variable domain, rest sourced from reference TRBV2 and TRBJ2-3, is EPEVTQTPSHQVTQMGQEVILRCVPISNHLYFYWYRQILGQKVEFLVSFYNNEISEKSEIFDDQFSVERPDGSNFTLKIRSTKLEDSAMYFCASMVESTDTQYFGPGTRLTVL.